This T cell receptor beta chain was recovered during a study of blood T cell repertoires in COVID-19. On the study more broadly: T cells, B-cell-depleted T cells, or PBMCs provided the cDNA or gDNA that served as material.

In the original analysis: Amplification of reference gene primers provided the estimated nucleated cell counts. Sequencing was performed with immunoSEQ multiplex PCR; in TCRdb, only in-frame clones are kept and a portion is missing. V and J calls and clone size are copied from that table; D and trimming were computed from the DNA. The profile covers about 400,000 clones, with roughly 86% appearing a single time and 2% to 2.5% taken by the ten largest. The CDR3 runs 14 residues. Participants were aged about 18 to 95 years, lived in around 22 US areas, and enrolled virtually. Donors were grouped by their self-reported clinical history.

This sequence joins TRBV23-1 and TRBJ2-5; possible D gene TRBD1, 5 bases. TRBV23-1 is an open reading frame whose function is uncertain. The receptor comes from a woman aged 40 to 50 with acute COVID-19. Sequenced input: PBMCs or T cells enriched from blood (not recorded which). The CDR3 loop reads CAYLKRGTRETQYF. As DNA, the CDR3 is TGCGCTTACTTAAAAAGGGGAACCAGAGAGACCCAGTACTTC.